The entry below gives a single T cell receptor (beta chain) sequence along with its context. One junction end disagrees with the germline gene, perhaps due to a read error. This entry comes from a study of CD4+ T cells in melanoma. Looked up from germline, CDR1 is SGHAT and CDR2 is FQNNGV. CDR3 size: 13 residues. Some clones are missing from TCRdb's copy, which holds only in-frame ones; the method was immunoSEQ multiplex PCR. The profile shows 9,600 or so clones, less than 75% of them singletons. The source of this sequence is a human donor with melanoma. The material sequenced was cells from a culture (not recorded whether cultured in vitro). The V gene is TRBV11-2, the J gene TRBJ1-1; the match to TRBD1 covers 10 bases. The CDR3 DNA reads TGTGCCAGCAGCTCAGGGACAGGGGCGCCTCACCGCTTT. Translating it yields CASSSGTGAPHRF.